The present T cell receptor gamma chain was sequenced within a study of gamma delta lymphoproliferative disorders and STAT genes. V gave up 1 base and J gave up 7 bases; unmatched junction bases: 4. The CDR3 consists of 12 residues. Germline V lookup: CDR1 VTNTFY, CDR2 YDVSTARD (reference sequence). Study conclusions and caveats: Nearly all major patient gamma and delta clonotypes were public; only two gamma clonotypes were disease-private.

Judged by abundance, this clone is medium-sized. Its antigen is still unknown. The receptor sequences were amplified from genomic DNA of peripheral blood mononuclear cells. TCRdb reprocessed the multiplex PCR reads using CATT. This table has more than 2,500 gamma-chain clones, 7.5% to 9.5% appearing once. This TCR came from a human donor in good health. This chain joins TRGV3 and TRGJ1 or TRGJ2. Here the J gene was assigned by germline matching of the DNA, as TCRdb has none. The specimen was blood. CDR3 DNA sequence: TGTGCCACCTGGGACAGCCAGTATAAGAAACTCTTT. Its protein is CATWDSQYKKLF.